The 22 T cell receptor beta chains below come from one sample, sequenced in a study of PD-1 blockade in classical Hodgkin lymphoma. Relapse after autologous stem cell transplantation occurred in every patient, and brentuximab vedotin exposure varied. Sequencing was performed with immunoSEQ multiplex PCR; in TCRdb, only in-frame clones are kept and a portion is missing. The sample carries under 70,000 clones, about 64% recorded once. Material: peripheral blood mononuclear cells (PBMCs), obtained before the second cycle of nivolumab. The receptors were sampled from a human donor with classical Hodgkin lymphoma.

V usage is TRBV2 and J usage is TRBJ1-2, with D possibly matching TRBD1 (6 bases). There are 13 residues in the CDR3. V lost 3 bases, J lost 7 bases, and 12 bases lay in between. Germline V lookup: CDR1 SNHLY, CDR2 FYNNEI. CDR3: CASSDGGGFGYTF. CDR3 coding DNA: TGTGCCAGCAGTGACGGAGGGGGGTTTGGCTACACCTTC.

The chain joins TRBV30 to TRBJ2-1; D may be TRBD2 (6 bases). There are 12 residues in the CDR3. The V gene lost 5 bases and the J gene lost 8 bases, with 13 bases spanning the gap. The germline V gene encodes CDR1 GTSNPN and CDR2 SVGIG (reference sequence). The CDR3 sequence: CAWGGFHHEQFF. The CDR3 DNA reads TGTGCCTGGGGGGGGTTTCATCATGAGCAGTTCTTC.

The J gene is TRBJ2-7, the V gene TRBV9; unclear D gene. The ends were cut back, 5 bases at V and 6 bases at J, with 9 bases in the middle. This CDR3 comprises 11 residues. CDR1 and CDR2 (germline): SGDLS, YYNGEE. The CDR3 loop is CASSEEAEQYF. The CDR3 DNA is TGTGCCAGCAGTGAAGAGGCCGAGCAGTACTTC. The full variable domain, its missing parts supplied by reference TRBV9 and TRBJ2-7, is DSGVTQTPKHLITATGQRVTLRCSPRSGDLSVYWYQQSLDQGLQFLIQYYNGEERAKGNILERFSAQQFPDLHSELNLSSLELGDSALYFCASSEEAEQYFGPGTRLTVT.

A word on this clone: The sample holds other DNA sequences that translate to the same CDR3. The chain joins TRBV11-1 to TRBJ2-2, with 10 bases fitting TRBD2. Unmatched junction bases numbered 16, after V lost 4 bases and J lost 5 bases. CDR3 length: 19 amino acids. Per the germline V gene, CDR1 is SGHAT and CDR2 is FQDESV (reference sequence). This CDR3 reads CASSYEVLAGARRTGELFF. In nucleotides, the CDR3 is TGTGCCAGCAGCTATGAGGTTCTAGCGGGAGCCCGAAGGACCGGGGAGCTGTTTTTT. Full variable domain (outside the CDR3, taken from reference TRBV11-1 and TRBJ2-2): EAEVAQSPRYKITEKSQAVAFWCDPISGHATLYWYRQILGQGPELLVQFQDESVVDDSQLPKDRFSAERLKGVDSTLKIQPAELGDSAMYLCASSYEVLAGARRTGELFFGEGSRLTVL.

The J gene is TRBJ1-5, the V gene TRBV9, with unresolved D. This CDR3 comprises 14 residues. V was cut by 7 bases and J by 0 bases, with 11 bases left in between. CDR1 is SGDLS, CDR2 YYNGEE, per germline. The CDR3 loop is CASGKEDSNQPQHF. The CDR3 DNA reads TGTGCCAGCGGGAAAGAAGATAGCAATCAGCCCCAGCATTTT.

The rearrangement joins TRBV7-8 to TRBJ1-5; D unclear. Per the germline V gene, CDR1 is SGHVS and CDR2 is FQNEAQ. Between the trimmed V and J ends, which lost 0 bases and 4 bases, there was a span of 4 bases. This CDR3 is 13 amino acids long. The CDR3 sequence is CASSLARNQPQHF. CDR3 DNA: TGTGCCAGCAGCTTAGCTAGAAATCAGCCCCAGCATTTT.

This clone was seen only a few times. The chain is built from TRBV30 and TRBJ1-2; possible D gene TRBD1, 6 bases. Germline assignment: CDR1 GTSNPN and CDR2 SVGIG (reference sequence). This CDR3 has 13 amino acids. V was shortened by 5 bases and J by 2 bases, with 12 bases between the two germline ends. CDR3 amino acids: CAWDQQGNYGYTF. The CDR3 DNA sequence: TGTGCCTGGGACCAACAGGGAAACTATGGCTACACCTTC. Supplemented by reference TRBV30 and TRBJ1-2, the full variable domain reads SQTIHQWPATLVQPVGSPLSLECTVEGTSNPNLYWYRQAAGRGLQLLFYSVGIGQISSEVPQNLSASRPQDRQFILSSKKLLLSDSGFYLCAWDQQGNYGYTFGSGTRLTVV.

Written as DNA, the CDR3 is TGTGCCAGCAGTGAATTTGACGGTCAATACTATGGCTACACCTTC. Protein product: CASSEFDGQYYGYTF. This chain uses TRBV25-1 with TRBJ1-2; no reliable D call. The CDR3 is made up of 15 amino acids. Trimming removed 1 base from V and 3 bases from J, with 12 bases in between. Germline CDR1 reads MGHDK; CDR2 reads SYGVNS.

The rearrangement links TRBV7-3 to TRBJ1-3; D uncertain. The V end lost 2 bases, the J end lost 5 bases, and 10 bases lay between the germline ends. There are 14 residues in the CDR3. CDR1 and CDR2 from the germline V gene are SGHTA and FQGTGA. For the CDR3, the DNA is TGTGCCAGCAGCTTACCGGGAAGGAGAAACACCATATATTTT. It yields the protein CASSLPGRRNTIYF.

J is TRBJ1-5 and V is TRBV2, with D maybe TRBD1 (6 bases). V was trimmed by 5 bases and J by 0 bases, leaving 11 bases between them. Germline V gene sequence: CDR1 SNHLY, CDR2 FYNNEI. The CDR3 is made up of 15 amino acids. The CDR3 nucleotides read TGTGCCAGCAGTTCCTACAGGGCTAGCAATCAGCCCCAGCATTTT. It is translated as CASSSYRASNQPQHF.

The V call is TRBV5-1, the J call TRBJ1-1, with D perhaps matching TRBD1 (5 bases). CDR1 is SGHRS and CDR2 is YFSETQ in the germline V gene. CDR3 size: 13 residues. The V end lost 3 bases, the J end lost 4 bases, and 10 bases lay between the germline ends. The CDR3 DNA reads TGCGCCAGCAGCTCAGGGTTGGGCACTGAAGCTTTCTTT. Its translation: CASSSGLGTEAFF. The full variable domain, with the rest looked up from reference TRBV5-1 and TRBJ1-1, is KAGVTQTPRYLIKTRGQQVTLSCSPISGHRSVSWYQQTPGQGLQFLFEYFSETQRNKGNFPGRFSGRQFSNSRSEMNVSTLELGDSALYLCASSSGLGTEAFFGQGTRLTVV.

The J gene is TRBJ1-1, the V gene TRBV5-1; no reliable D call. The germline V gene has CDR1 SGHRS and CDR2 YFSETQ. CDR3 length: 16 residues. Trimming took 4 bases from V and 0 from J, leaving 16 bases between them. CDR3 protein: CASSAGYRGMNTEAFF. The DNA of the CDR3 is TGCGCCAGCAGCGCCGGGTACAGAGGGATGAACACTGAAGCTTTCTTT.

The CDR3 sequence is CASSPLGGQQETQYF. In DNA form, the CDR3 reads TGTGCCAGCTCACCACTGGGCGGACAGCAAGAGACCCAGTACTTC. The V call is TRBV18, the J call TRBJ2-5; weak D call: TRBD1 (6 bases). Trimming removed 1 base from V and 2 bases from J, with 11 bases in between. This CDR3 has 15 amino acids. Germline V gene lookup returns CDR1 KGHSH and CDR2 LQKENI.

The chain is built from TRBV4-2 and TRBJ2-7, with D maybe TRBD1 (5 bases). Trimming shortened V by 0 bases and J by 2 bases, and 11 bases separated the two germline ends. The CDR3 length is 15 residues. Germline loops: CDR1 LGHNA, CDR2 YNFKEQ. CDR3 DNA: TGTGCCAGCAGCCAAGACCCACAGGTGACCTACGAGCAGTACTTC. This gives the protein CASSQDPQVTYEQYF.

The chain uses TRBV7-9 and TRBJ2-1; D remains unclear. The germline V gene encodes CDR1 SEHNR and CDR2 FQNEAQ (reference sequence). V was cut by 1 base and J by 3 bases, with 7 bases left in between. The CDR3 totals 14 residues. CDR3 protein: CASSLGGNYNEQFF. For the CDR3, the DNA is TGTGCCAGCAGCTTAGGAGGAAACTACAATGAGCAGTTCTTC.

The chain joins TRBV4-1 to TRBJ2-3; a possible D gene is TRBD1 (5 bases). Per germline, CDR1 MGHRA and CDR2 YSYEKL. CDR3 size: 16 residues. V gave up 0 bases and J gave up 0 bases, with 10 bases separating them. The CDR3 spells CASSQDLTVSTDTQYF. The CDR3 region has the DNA TGCGCCAGCAGCCAAGATCTGACAGTTAGCACAGATACGCAGTATTTT.

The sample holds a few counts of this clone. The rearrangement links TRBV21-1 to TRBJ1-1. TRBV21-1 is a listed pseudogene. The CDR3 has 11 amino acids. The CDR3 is CASSKTTEAFF. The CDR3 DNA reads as TGTGCCAGCAGCAAAACCACTGAAGCTTTCTTT.

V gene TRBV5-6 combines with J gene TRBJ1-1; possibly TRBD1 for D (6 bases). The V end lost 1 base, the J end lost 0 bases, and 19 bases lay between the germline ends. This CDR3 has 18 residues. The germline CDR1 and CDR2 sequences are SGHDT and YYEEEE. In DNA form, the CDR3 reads TGTGCCAGCAGCTTGATTCTAGCAGGGGCAGAGGTGAACACTGAAGCTTTCTTT. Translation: CASSLILAGAEVNTEAFF.

This CDR3 is CASSQTSWDSYEQFF. CDR3 nucleotide sequence: TGCGCCAGCAGTCAAACATCTTGGGACAGCTATGAGCAGTTCTTC. This chain joins TRBV23-1 and TRBJ2-1, with 7 bases identical to TRBD1. TRBV23-1 is placed among ORFs of uncertain function. There are 15 residues in the CDR3. Unmatched junction bases numbered 9, after V lost 2 bases and J lost 8 bases.

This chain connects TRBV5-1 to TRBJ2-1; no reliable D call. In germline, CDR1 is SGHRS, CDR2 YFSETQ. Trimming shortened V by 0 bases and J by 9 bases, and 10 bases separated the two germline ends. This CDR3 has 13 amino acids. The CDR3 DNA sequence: TGCGCCAGCAGCTTGGCCGAAGTCTCTGAGCAGTTCTTC. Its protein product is CASSLAEVSEQFF.

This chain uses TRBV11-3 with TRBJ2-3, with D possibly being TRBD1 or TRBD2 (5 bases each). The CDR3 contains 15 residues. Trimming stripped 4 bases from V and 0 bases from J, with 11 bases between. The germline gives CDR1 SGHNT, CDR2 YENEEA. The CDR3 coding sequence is TGTGCCAGCAGCTGGTTAGGGACGAGCACAGATACGCAGTATTTT. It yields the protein CASSWLGTSTDTQYF. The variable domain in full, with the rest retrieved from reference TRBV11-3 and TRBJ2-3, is EAGVVQSPRYKIIEKKQPVAFWCNPISGHNTLYWYLQNLGQGPELLIRYENEEAVDDSQLPKDRFSAERLKGVDSTLKIQPAELGDSAVYLCASSWLGTSTDTQYFGPGTRLTVL.

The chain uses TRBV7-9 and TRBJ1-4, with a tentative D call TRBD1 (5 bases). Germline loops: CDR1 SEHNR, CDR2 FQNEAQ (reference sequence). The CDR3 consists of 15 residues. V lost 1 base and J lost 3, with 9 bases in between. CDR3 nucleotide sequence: TGTGCCAGCAGCTTAGAACCAGGGTCTAATGAAAAACTGTTTTTT. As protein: CASSLEPGSNEKLFF.